This is a list of T cell receptor beta chains from one sample in a study of blood T cell repertoires in COVID-19. Repertoires were generated with immunoSEQ multiplex PCR, while TCRdb's copy carries only in-frame clones and drops some. The sample lists under 40,000 clones, 70% to 85% occurring once. What was sequenced was peripheral blood. These receptors came from an older woman with acute or convalescent COVID-19. Both conserved end residues are part of each CDR3. The D gene is left open where the match is weak. Some rows mark clone size as missing; the rest say once, few, many or name a class of expanded clone.

>TRBJ1-3|NA|TRBV13|NA
TGTGCCAGCAGCCGCACTGGGACAAACTCTGGAAACACCATATATTTT
CASSRTGTNSGNTIYF
>TRBJ2-5|NA|TRBV5-1|TRBD2
TGCGCCAGCAGCGAGGGACTAGCGGAGACCCAGTACTTC
CASSEGLAETQYF
>TRBJ2-7|NA|TRBV2|NA
TGTGCCAGCGACGGGACACTCTACGAGCAGTACTTC
CASDGTLYEQYF
>TRBJ1-2|NA|TRBV7-8|NA
TGTGCCAGCAGCTCCTTCACGGACGGACACCTAGGGTATACTAAAATCTATGGCTACACCTTC
CASSSFTDGHLGYTKIYGYTF
>TRBJ2-3|NA|TRBV7-9|TRBD1
TGTGCCAGCAGCACCCAGAGACAGGGGATGGGGTCAGATACGCAGTATTTT
CASSTQRQGMGSDTQYF
>TRBJ2-3|once|TRBV2|NA
TGTGCCAGCAGACCCAATTGGGGGGGCGGAGATACGCAGTATTTT
CASRPNWGGGDTQYF
>TRBJ1-4|NA|TRBV7-8|NA
TGTGCCAGCAGCTTAAACGGTGCAACTAATGAAAAACTGTTTTTT
CASSLNGATNEKLFF
>TRBJ2-2|once|TRBV7-9|NA
TGTGCCAGCAGCTTAGACAGTTTTCCCGGGGAGCTGTTTTTT
CASSLDSFPGELFF
>TRBJ1-2|NA|TRBV5-1|NA
TGCGCCAGCAGCTTGGTCGGAGCTAACTATGGCTACACCTTC
CASSLVGANYGYTF
>TRBJ2-1|NA|TRBV29-1|NA
TGCAGCGTTGTCGCGGGCCGTAGCTCCTACAATGAGCAGTTCTTC
CSVVAGRSSYNEQFF
>TRBJ1-1|few|TRBV27|NA
TGTGCCAGCAGTTTTCGGGGGGCGCGTGCTTTCTTT
CASSFRGARAFF
>TRBJ2-3|NA|TRBV29-1|TRBD2
TGCAGCGCCCCTTTCGGGGGGTCTAGCACAGATACGCAGTATTTT
CSAPFGGSSTDTQYF
>TRBJ1-3|NA|TRBV5-1|NA
TGCGCCAGCAGCTTAACCAGGGGTTCCCCTGGAAACACCATATATTTT
CASSLTRGSPGNTIYF
>TRBJ1-6|NA|TRBV30|NA
TGTGCCTGGAAAGGGAGCGCCTATAATTCACCCCTCCACTTT
CAWKGSAYNSPLHF
>TRBJ2-3|NA|TRBV24-1|TRBD1
TGTGCCACCAGTCCGACGACAGGGGGCTTTTTCACGCAGTATTTT
CATSPTTGGFFTQYF
>TRBJ2-3|NA|TRBV7-9|NA
TGTGCCAGCAGTATCGAGGGCACAGATACGCAGTATTTT
CASSIEGTDTQYF
>TRBJ2-1|NA|TRBV28|TRBD2
TGTGCCAGCAGTTGGCCTCCGGGACTAGCGGGGGGGCCCTACAATGAGCAGTTCTTC
CASSWPPGLAGGPYNEQFF
>TRBJ2-3|NA|TRBV15|NA
TGTGCCACCAGCGGAGCACAAAGGGGGGGCCGGACAGATACGCAGTATTTT
CATSGAQRGGRTDTQYF